The 27 T cell receptor beta chains presented below share a single source sample, sequenced in a study of blood T cells in healthy people across ages. Using a J-beta primer mix together with a sample-barcoded 5' primer, a second PCR was run for about 6 to 11 cycles. TCRdb re-analysed the 5' RACE reads in MiXCR, keeping a single row per CDR3 protein. The sample lists almost 1 million distinct CDR3 sequences; just over 50% were seen once. What was sequenced was blood. These receptors were obtained from a woman aged 55-75 years in good health.

With regard to this clonotype: This clone may be a read error of a much larger clone one base away. The chain employs TRBV4-1 and TRBJ2-3, with D perhaps being TRBD1 or TRBD2 (6 bases each). The V end lost 0 bases, the J end lost 3 bases, and 22 bases lay between the germline ends. CDR3 length: 19 residues. Per the germline V gene, CDR1 is MGHRA and CDR2 is YSYEKL. The CDR3 nucleotides are TGCGCCAGCAGCCAAGAAGGGGGGTCAGTTGGATTGAGGACAGATACGCAGTATTTT. It yields the protein CASSQEGGSVGLRTDTQYF.

This clonotype occurred a few times. The chain joins TRBV20-1 to TRBJ2-3, with D perhaps TRBD1 (5 bases). Per the germline V gene, CDR1 is DFQATT and CDR2 is SNEGSKA (reference sequence). The CDR3 loop spans 12 amino acids. The V gene lost 4 bases and the J gene lost 11 bases, with 16 bases spanning the gap. CDR3 loop: CSAKGQGAVQYF. CDR3 sequence (DNA): TGCAGTGCTAAGGGGCAAGGGGCTGTGCAGTATTTT.

The CDR3 here is CSASTGRAYEQYF. The CDR3 bases are TGCAGTGCTAGTACGGGTCGGGCCTACGAGCAGTACTTC. J is TRBJ2-7 and V is TRBV20-1; D unclear. Per the germline V gene, CDR1 is DFQATT and CDR2 is SNEGSKA (reference sequence). Deletions cut 3 bases from V and 2 bases from J, with 11 bases between. The CDR3 contains 13 residues.

J is TRBJ1-1 and V is TRBV5-1; TRBD1 might be the D (6 bases). The ends were cut back, 1 base at V and 4 bases at J, with 17 bases in the middle. Germline CDR1 SGHRS, CDR2 YFSETQ. The CDR3 has 16 residues. The DNA for the CDR3 is TGCGCCAGCAGCTTGATTCGGGGGGGAGGGGGCACTGAAGCTTTCTTT. It encodes CASSLIRGGGGTEAFF.

In DNA form, the CDR3 reads TGTGCCAGCAGCCCCCACGGACAGGCTCGGCCCCAGCATTTT. It encodes CASSPHGQARPQHF. V usage is TRBV6-2 or TRBV6-3 and J usage is TRBJ1-5, with 7 nucleotides matching TRBD1. Germline V lookup: CDR1 MNHEY, CDR2 SVGEGT. This CDR3 has 14 residues. V shed 6 bases, J shed 9 bases, and the junction held 11 bases outside the gene matches.

The chain carries TRBV20-1 and TRBJ2-1; D ambiguous. The CDR3 totals 11 residues. Looked up from germline, CDR1 is DFQATT and CDR2 is SNEGSKA (reference sequence). V dropped 5 bases and J dropped 2 bases, with 4 bases sitting between them. CDR3 DNA: TGCAGTGCTCGCACCTACAATGAGCAGTTCTTC. This translates into CSARTYNEQFF.

The sample holds a few counts of this clonotype. The chain employs TRBV29-1 and TRBJ2-7, with 9 bases matching TRBD2. Germline CDR1 is SQVTM and CDR2 is ANQGSEA. The V segment lost 3 bases and the J segment 2 bases; nucleotides outside the gene matches: 11. The CDR3 runs to 16 residues. CDR3 amino acids: CSVEEVSGSSAYEQYF. CDR3 bases: TGCAGCGTTGAGGAAGTTAGCGGGAGTTCCGCCTACGAGCAGTACTTC.

This clonotype was found once. This sequence joins TRBV12-3 or TRBV12-4 and TRBJ1-2; possibly TRBD1 for D (6 bases). With 8 bases removed from V and 0 bases from J, the gap between germline ends came to 16 bases. This CDR3 is built from 15 residues. The CDR3 is CASGEGGAPNYGYTF. CDR3 in DNA: TGTGCCAGCGGGGAGGGGGGGGCACCTAACTATGGCTACACCTTC.

This clonotype appeared many times. The rearrangement joins TRBV7-2 to TRBJ2-7; TRBD2 matches at 10 bases. The CDR3 length is 16 residues. Per germline, CDR1 SGHTA and CDR2 FQGNSA. V lost 2 bases to trimming and J lost 6 bases; unmatched junction nucleotides: 10. CDR3 coding DNA: TGTGCCAGCAGCTTATCCCGGAGCGGGAGGGCGTCCGAGCAGTACTTC. Protein product: CASSLSRSGRASEQYF.

The chain has TRBV4-2 and TRBJ1-4; D unresolved. CDR3 length: 15 amino acids. Germline CDR1 reads LGHNA; CDR2 reads YNFKEQ. The ends were cut back, 0 bases at V and 11 bases at J, with 16 bases in the middle. The CDR3 DNA is TGTGCCAGCAGCCAAGAAGTCTCCGTGGGTGGGAAACTGTTTTTT. Protein: CASSQEVSVGGKLFF.

To note about this clonotype: The junction does not match germline at one end; this may be a read error. The chain employs TRBV20-1 and TRBJ2-1; D possibly corresponds to TRBD2 (7 bases). Germline assignment: CDR1 DFQATT and CDR2 SNEGSKA (reference sequence). The CDR3 runs to 16 residues. The CDR3 DNA follows: TGCAGTGCTGGAGAGGGGGGGGACCGGACCTACAATGAGCAGTTCTTC. It encodes CSAGEGGDRTYNEQFF.

The rearrangement joins TRBV20-1 to TRBJ2-1; 13 bases line up with TRBD2. Germline trimming cut 1 base from V and 4 bases from J; bases unmatched to any gene: 7. This CDR3 comprises 17 residues. Germline V CDR1 and CDR2: DFQATT, SNEGSKA (reference sequence). CDR3 region: CSARAGLAGRKYNEQFF. The CDR3 DNA follows: TGCAGTGCTAGAGCGGGACTAGCGGGGAGAAAATACAATGAGCAGTTCTTC.

This chain connects TRBV20-1 to TRBJ2-5, with 10 positions matching TRBD1. The J call may be in error: the DNA end matches TRBJ2-7 better. The CDR3 runs 15 residues. Germline CDR1 reads DFQATT; CDR2 reads SNEGSKA (reference sequence). DNA for the CDR3: TGCAGTGCTAGACCCGGGACAGGGGCCTTCTACGAGCAGTACTTC. As protein: CSARPGTGAFYEQYF.

The chain carries TRBV4-1 and TRBJ2-1; D may be TRBD2 (5 bases). CDR1 and CDR2 (germline): MGHRA, YSYEKL. CDR3 length equals 15 residues. V shed 2 bases and J shed 1 base, with 9 bases lying between them. The DNA for the CDR3 is TGCGCCAGCAGCCAACGGCCGGGGTCCTACAATGAGCAGTTCTTC. Translated: CASSQRPGSYNEQFF.

The count of this clonotype is one. The chain uses TRBV7-9 and TRBJ2-1, with D perhaps TRBD2 (5 bases). V lost 6 bases to trimming and J lost 4 bases, with 22 bases between them. CDR1 and CDR2 from the germline V gene are SEHNR and FQNEAQ (reference sequence). There are 17 residues in the CDR3. CDR3 DNA sequence: TGTGCCAGCAGTTCTCTATCCAGTAAAGGCGGGTACAATGAGCAGTTCTTC. This codes for CASSSLSSKGGYNEQFF. Together with reference TRBV7-9 and TRBJ2-1, the CDR3 gives the full variable domain: DTGVSQNPRHKITKRGQNVTFRCDPISEHNRLYWYRQTLGQGPEFLTYFQNEAQLEKSRLLSDRFSAERPKGSFSTLEIQRTEQGDSAMYLCASSSLSSKGGYNEQFFGPGTRLTVL.

In its sample, this clonotype was seen a few times. This chain links TRBV7-2 with TRBJ1-2; D not certain. Deletions cut 5 bases from V and 7 bases from J, with 8 bases between. This CDR3 is built from 11 residues. Germline V CDR1 and CDR2: SGHTA, FQGNSA. CDR3 region: CASSDQSGYTF. The CDR3 nucleotides are TGTGCCAGCAGCGATCAGTCTGGCTACACCTTC.

J is TRBJ1-2 and V is TRBV4-1; 10 bases are shared with TRBD1. The V gene end was trimmed by 1 base and the J gene end by 0 bases; junction bases not matched to a gene: 2. The CDR3 extends over 16 amino acids. Looked up from germline, CDR1 is MGHRA and CDR2 is YSYEKL. The CDR3 DNA reads TGCGCCAGCAGCCAAGGACAGGGGGCGGCTAACTATGGCTACACCTTC. It codes for CASSQGQGAANYGYTF.

Concerning this clonotype itself: A single base separates this from a much larger clone, so it may be a read error. The chain couples TRBV10-3 to TRBJ1-4; weak D call: TRBD1 (6 bases). This CDR3 spans 15 amino acids. In germline, CDR1 is ENHRY, CDR2 SYGVKD. The CDR3 protein is CAISVGGRGGEELFF. The CDR3 DNA reads as TGTGCCATCAGTGTCGGAGGCAGGGGAGGTGAAGAACTGTTTTTT.

The chain links TRBV6-2 or TRBV6-3 to TRBJ1-1, with 8 bases lining up with TRBD1. The germline V gene has CDR1 MNHEY and CDR2 SVGEGT. V gave up 0 bases and J gave up 1 base; unmatched junction bases: 13. The length of the CDR3 is 19 residues. This chain's CDR3 is CASSYSIRDRIERNTEAFF. The CDR3 DNA reads TGTGCCAGCAGTTACTCGATTAGGGACAGGATCGAACGGAACACTGAAGCTTTCTTT.

There are a few counts of this clonotype. The chain employs TRBV27 and TRBJ2-3; perhaps TRBD2 as D (5 bases). CDR3 length: 13 residues. Trimming left V 6 bases short and J 4 bases short, with 11 bases between. Looked up from germline, CDR1 is MNHEY and CDR2 is SMNVEV (reference sequence). The CDR3 here is CASSPWTSDTQYF. Here the CDR3 DNA reads TGTGCCAGCAGCCCTTGGACTTCAGATACGCAGTATTTT.

The CDR3 DNA follows: TGCGCCAGCAGCCAAATCAGCGCGGGTTCACCCCTCCACTTT. It yields the protein CASSQISAGSPLHF. This rearrangement joins TRBV4-1 to TRBJ1-6; no clear D gene. Germline lookup yields CDR1 MGHRA and CDR2 YSYEKL. CDR3 length: 14 residues. The V and J ends lost 2 bases and 9 bases respectively, with 11 bases between them.

This chain joins TRBV7-9 and TRBJ2-1, with D maybe TRBD2 (6 bases). Germline V gives CDR1 SEHNR, CDR2 FQNEAQ (reference sequence). V gave up 5 bases and J gave up 15 bases, with 17 bases separating them. The CDR3 has 12 amino acids. DNA for the CDR3: TGTGCCAGCAGCGCCTCGACTAGGTACCGGTTCTTC. Amino acid sequence: CASSASTRYRFF.

The CDR3 region is CASSLAGAGDSEQYF. The CDR3 DNA is TGTGCCAGCAGCCTCGCCGGAGCGGGAGATTCCGAGCAGTACTTC. This rearrangement joins TRBV4-2 to TRBJ2-7, with TRBD2 matching 8 bases. The V gene's germline CDR1 is LGHNA and CDR2 YNFKEQ. The CDR3 is made up of 15 amino acids. V lost 4 bases to trimming and J lost 6 bases; unmatched junction nucleotides: 11.

V usage is TRBV6-6 and J usage is TRBJ1-2; TRBD1 might be the D (5 bases). The ends were cut back, 7 bases at V and 7 bases at J, with 10 bases in the middle. Germline V CDR1 and CDR2: MNHNY, SVGAGI (reference sequence). The CDR3 sequence is 11 residues long. The CDR3 sequence is CASTMGVGYTF. The CDR3 nucleotides are TGTGCCAGCACAATGGGGGTTGGCTACACCTTC.

This clonotype was counted a few times. J is TRBJ2-7 and V is TRBV24-1, with TRBD2 identical over 12 bases. The V segment lost 4 bases and the J segment 2 bases; nucleotides outside the gene matches: 8. The germline V gene has CDR1 KGHDR and CDR2 SFDVKD. The CDR3 is 17 residues long. The CDR3 nucleotides are TGTGCCACCAGTGACCCCCGGACTAGCGGGGAACCCTACGAGCAGTACTTC. It translates to CATSDPRTSGEPYEQYF.

This clonotype was observed a handful of times. The chain combines TRBV5-1 with TRBJ2-1; D remains ambiguous. Trimming shortened V by 0 bases and J by 2 bases, and 9 bases separated the two germline ends. CDR3 length: 15 amino acids. CDR1 and CDR2 (germline): SGHRS, YFSETQ. CDR3: CASSLVAEPYNEQFF. The CDR3 DNA is TGCGCCAGCAGCTTGGTTGCGGAACCCTACAATGAGCAGTTCTTC.

The chain employs TRBV3-1 and TRBJ1-2, with 8 bases aligning to TRBD1. After removal of 0 bases from V and 6 bases from J, the junction contained 3 bases not matched to a gene. Germline loops: CDR1 LGHDT, CDR2 YNNKEL (reference sequence). This CDR3 comprises 14 residues. The CDR3 sequence is CASSQEGRGHGYTF. CDR3 sequence (DNA): TGTGCCAGCAGCCAAGAGGGCAGGGGGCATGGCTACACCTTC.